This TCR beta chain appears in the sequencing data of a study of cytomegalovirus exposure and HLA in healthy donors. Study context: The same platform was used for the 110 or so validation repertoires and the roughly 640 first-cohort repertoires, a later analysis reported. The study's findings and limits: Some TCR beta chains (about 180 of them) were listed as cytomegalovirus-associated. Most sequenced TCRs were rare (though some public TCRs occurred in many donors).

Assay: immunoSEQ multiplex PCR; the TCRdb copy retains only in-frame clones and omits some. The table shows some 230,000 clones, with 90% to 95% occurring only once. V was cut by 8 bases and J by 10 bases, with 24 bases left in between. The V gene's germline CDR1 is ENHRY and CDR2 SYGVKD. The CDR3 sequence is 14 residues long. Comments on this clone: Antigen specificity is unknown.

The sample comprised PBMCs. This TCR derives from a woman in her late teens or twenties in good health and CMV-seronegative. V usage is TRBV10-3 and J usage is TRBJ2-7, with TRBD2 as a possible D gene (6 bases). The DNA of the CDR3 is TGTGCCATCTCACTCGGGCAGGGAGGCCTGGAACAGTACTTC. Amino acids: CAISLGQGGLEQYF.